A selection of T cell receptor beta chains follows, all from one sample in a study of blood T cell repertoires in COVID-19. Using immunoSEQ multiplex PCR, the repertoire was profiled, and TCRdb retains in-frame clones only, with some absent. The sample lists approximately 90,000 clones; approximately 79% were seen once. Specimen: peripheral blood. The receptor source for this set is a man between 65 and 85 years old with acute or convalescent COVID-19. Each CDR3 is given with its conserved first and last residue. The D gene is left open where the match is weak. Expanded clones get a size class; other rows say once, few or many, or leave the size out.

NA	TRBV4-1	NA	TRBJ2-3	CASSQDLGWGTSTDTQYF	TGCGCCAGCAGCCAAGATCTAGGCTGGGGGACTAGCACAGATACGCAGTATTTT
few	TRBV2	TRBD2	TRBJ2-2	CASSVGTSGAGELFF	TGTGCCAGCAGTGTGGGGACTAGCGGGGCCGGGGAGCTGTTTTTT
NA	TRBV28	TRBD1	TRBJ1-1	CASSLARGMNTEAFF	TGTGCCAGCAGTTTAGCCAGGGGGATGAACACTGAAGCTTTCTTT
once	TRBV7-9	NA	TRBJ1-4	CRGVATNEKLFF	TGCCGTGGAGTAGCAACTAATGAAAAACTGTTTTTT
NA	TRBV4-1	NA	TRBJ2-3	CASSQSPTLGQYF	TGCGCCAGCAGCCAAAGCCCTACCCTCGGGCAGTATTTT
NA	TRBV7-9	TRBD1	TRBJ1-5	CASSPGTANQPQHF	TGTGCCAGCAGCCCCGGGACAGCCAATCAGCCCCAGCATTTT
NA	TRBV29-1	NA	TRBJ2-5	CSVWRHQETQYF	TGCAGCGTCTGGCGGCACCAAGAGACCCAGTACTTC
NA	TRBV11-3	NA	TRBJ2-2	CASSLARKSDTGELFF	TGTGCCAGCAGCTTAGCGCGAAAGTCGGACACCGGGGAGCTGTTTTTT
NA	TRBV4-1	NA	TRBJ1-1	CASSPGDGFSRATEAFF	TGCGCCAGCAGCCCGGGGGACGGATTTTCCAGGGCCACTGAAGCTTTCTTT
NA	TRBV11-2	NA	TRBJ2-1	CASSKHGSSYNEQFF	TGTGCCAGCAGCAAACACGGGAGCTCCTACAATGAGCAGTTCTTC
NA	TRBV20-1	NA	TRBJ1-5	CSASPIVGRGTGNQPQHF	TGCAGTGCTAGTCCTATAGTAGGCAGGGGAACGGGCAATCAGCCCCAGCATTTT
NA	TRBV19	TRBD2	TRBJ2-2	CASTPLGWGGTGELFF	TGTGCCAGTACTCCATTGGGGTGGGGGGGCACCGGGGAGCTGTTTTTT
NA	TRBV7-2	TRBD2	TRBJ2-1	CASSLDRAGRRFF	TGTGCCAGCAGCTTAGATCGGGCCGGGAGGAGGTTCTTC
NA	TRBV7-9	NA	TRBJ1-2	CASSLAQGPPLGYTF	TGTGCCAGCAGCTTAGCTCAGGGGCCCCCTCTTGGCTACACCTTC